Listed here are 21 T cell receptor beta chains from one sample, sequenced in a study of tumor-infiltrating lymphocytes in primary liver carcinoma. Unsorted whole blood yielded the blood RNA, and germline DNA was also extracted. TCR beta cDNA was prepared out of roughly 0.5 ug total RNA by means of a constant-region primer. Nested multiplex PCR, run for three rounds with slightly modified ARM-PCR, yielded TCR beta libraries. Amplification in the first two PCR rounds was performed using TRBV1-TRBV30 forward primers and a C-beta reverse primer for roughly 10 cycles each. TCRdb reanalysed the multiplex PCR reads using MiXCR and keeps one entry per CDR3 protein. Among about 180,000 distinct CDR3 sequences listed, 50% to 75% were seen once. Input material: peripheral blood. These receptors all come from a man aged 35 to 55 with primary liver carcinoma and hepatitis B virus infection.

Turning to this clonotype: An end of the junction differs from the germline gene, which may be a read error. The chain carries TRBV11-1 and TRBJ2-1; a possible D gene is TRBD2 (5 bases). There are 14 residues in the CDR3. CDR1 and CDR2 (germline): SGHAT, FQDESV (reference sequence). The CDR3 nucleotides read TGTGCCAGCAGAGATCCCTCCTCGGGGAACGAGCAATTCTTC. Encoded protein: CASRDPSSGNEQFF.

This clonotype has a single count. The chain carries TRBV4-1 and TRBJ2-7; either TRBD1 or TRBD2 may fit D (6 bases each). The germline V and J ends were trimmed by 4 bases and 4 bases, with 17 bases remaining between them. The CDR3 length is 15 residues. From germline, CDR1 is MGHRA and CDR2 YSYEKL. The DNA of the CDR3 is TGCGCCAGCAGCCCAACGGGGGCCAGCGAGTACGAGCAGTACTTC. Translating it yields CASSPTGASEYEQYF.

The V and J genes are TRBV12-3 or TRBV12-4 and TRBJ2-1; 11 bases are a match to TRBD2. The CDR3 has 15 amino acids. V shed 7 bases and J 5 bases; nucleotides not matched to a gene: 7. CDR3 region: CASILSGRGNNEQFF. In DNA form, the CDR3 reads TGTGCCAGCATTCTTAGCGGGAGGGGGAACAATGAGCAGTTCTTC.

Concerning this clonotype: The junction differs from germline at one of its ends, possibly a read error. The gene calls are TRBV12-3 or TRBV12-4 and TRBJ2-5; D is uncertain. This CDR3 comprises 14 residues. In nucleotides, the CDR3 is TGTGCCAGCAGTTTAGGGTCAACCCAAGAGACCCAGCACTTC. Its protein is CASSLGSTQETQHF.

The gene calls are TRBV7-3 and TRBJ2-3; a weak D match, TRBD1 (5 bases). CDR1 and CDR2 (germline): SGHTA, FQGTGA. The CDR3 extends over 15 amino acids. V shed 0 bases and J shed 1 base, with 8 bases lying between them. For the CDR3, the DNA is TGTGCCAGCAGCTTAACAAGGGGCGGCACAGATACGCAGTATTTT. This gives the protein CASSLTRGGTDTQYF. Based on the CDR3 plus reference TRBV7-3 and TRBJ2-3, the full variable domain is GAGVSQTPSNKVTEKGKYVELRCDPISGHTALYWYRQSLGQGPEFLIYFQGTGAADDSGLPNDRFFAVRPEGSVSTLKIQRTERGDSAVYLCASSLTRGGTDTQYFGPGTRLTVL.

With regard to this clonotype: A read error may be the cause here, since a much bigger clone is one base away. V and J are TRBV30 and TRBJ1-4, with D hard to call. This CDR3 is built from 14 residues. Germline V CDR1 and CDR2: GTSNPN, SVGIG (reference sequence). The CDR3 loop is CAWSVPGEREKLLF. Here the CDR3 DNA reads TGTGCCTGGAGTGTACCTGGGGAGAGGGAAAAACTGTTATTT.

This clonotype was counted a single time. The rearrangement links TRBV11-3 to TRBJ2-1; 9 bases are shared with TRBD1. The J call is doubtful: the DNA matches TRBJ2-7 better. The CDR3 contains 14 residues. Germline values: CDR1 SGHNT, CDR2 YENEEA. The CDR3 bases are TGTGCCAGCAGTTCGACAGGGGGGCGGAATGAGCAGTACTTC. It is translated as CASSSTGGRNEQYF.

About this clonotype itself: At one end, the junction sequence differs from germline, possibly due to a read error. CDR3 in DNA: TGTGCCAGGCAACCCCCTTGTACAAGTGACAATGGCCACACCTTC. It translates to CARQPPCTSDNGHTF. The V gene is TRBV11-1, the J gene TRBJ1-2; no reliable D call. The CDR3 totals 15 residues. Germline V gene lookup returns CDR1 SGHAT and CDR2 FQDESV (reference sequence).

This clonotype was seen just once. A read error may produce the germline difference seen at one junction end. The V gene is TRBV5-8, the J gene TRBJ2-3; D not resolved. CDR1 SGHTS and CDR2 YDEGEE come from the germline V gene. The length of the CDR3 is 9 residues. The CDR3 DNA follows: TGTGCCAGCAGCCTTCGCCCGTGTTTT. This translates into CASSLRPCF.

The rearrangement joins TRBV4-1 to TRBJ2-7, with D unresolved. The V end lost 5 bases, the J end lost 2 bases, and 16 bases lay between the germline ends. The CDR3 totals 15 residues. Germline V gene data show CDR1 as MGHRA and CDR2 as YSYEKL. CDR3 sequence (DNA): TGCGCCAGCAGCACCGGCTCTTTGACCACCTACGAGCAGTACTTC. Encoded protein: CASSTGSLTTYEQYF.

This clonotype was counted only a few times. V and J are TRBV5-4 and TRBJ2-2; D gene ambiguous. The CDR3 is 14 amino acids. Germline V lookup: CDR1 SGHNT, CDR2 YYREEE (reference sequence). V gave up 4 bases and J gave up 6 bases, with 13 bases separating them. The CDR3: CASSRPTDAGELFF. The CDR3 nucleotides read TGTGCCAGCAGCCGACCGACGGACGCCGGGGAGCTGTTTTTT.

This rearrangement joins TRBV5-1 to TRBJ1-1; D unresolved. Trimming left V 4 bases short and J 0 bases short, with 10 bases between. The germline V gene has CDR1 SGHRS and CDR2 YFSETQ. This CDR3 is built from 14 residues. The CDR3 reads CASSADGLNTEAFF. CDR3 nucleotide sequence: TGCGCCAGCAGCGCGGACGGGCTGAACACTGAAGCTTTCTTT. The complete variable domain, with remaining parts taken from reference TRBV5-1 and TRBJ1-1, reads KAGVTQTPRYLIKTRGQQVTLSCSPISGHRSVSWYQQTPGQGLQFLFEYFSETQRNKGNFPGRFSGRQFSNSRSEMNVSTLELGDSALYLCASSADGLNTEAFFGQGTRLTVV.

About this clonotype: At one of its ends the junction is not consistent with the germline gene, which may arise from a read error. The rearrangement joins TRBV13 to TRBJ2-7; no reliable D call. The CDR3 has 14 amino acids. CDR1 PRHDT and CDR2 FYEKMQ come from the germline V gene (reference sequence). Here the CDR3 DNA reads TGTGCCAGCAGCCCTAACTTACTCTCCTACGAGCAGTGCTTC. Translated, it gives CASSPNLLSYEQCF. Full variable domain (outside the CDR3, taken from reference TRBV13 and TRBJ2-7): AAGVIQSPRHLIKEKRETATLKCYPIPRHDTVYWYQQGPGQDPQFLISFYEKMQSDKGSIPDRFSAQQFSDYHSELNMSSLELGDSALYFCASSPNLLSYEQCFGPGTRLTVT.

Concerning this clonotype: Here the CDR3 omits its conserved ending phenylalanine or tryptophan, so a read error is the likely source. Because the CDR3's place on the DNA is in doubt, the DNA is left out and the CDR3 is given as listed by TCRdb. V and J are TRBV12-3 or TRBV12-4 and TRBJ2-1; the table's D call, TRBD2, has no DNA check behind it. Inclusive of both ends, the CDR3 amounts to 11 amino acids. CDR3 loop: CASSAQGREFL.

The CDR3, as DNA: TGCGCCAGCAACCAGCTTCCGGGACAGGGTTTTGGTGAGCAGTTCTTC. Translating it yields CASNQLPGQGFGEQFF. V usage is TRBV4-1 and J usage is TRBJ2-1; TRBD1 matches 9 bases. The V segment lost 7 bases and the J segment 9 bases; nucleotides outside the gene matches: 16. This CDR3 contains 16 residues. CDR1 MGHRA and CDR2 YSYEKL come from the germline V gene.

Turning to this clonotype: Relative to the germline gene, one junction end is altered; a read error may explain this. The CDR3 loop is CASNLAWDSGRPEQFF. The DNA of the CDR3 is TGTGCCAGCAACTTAGCGTGGGATAGCGGGAGACCTGAGCAGTTTTTC. The chain is built from TRBV11-3 and TRBJ2-1; 9 nucleotides agree with TRBD2. Germline V lookup: CDR1 SGHNT, CDR2 YENEEA. There are 16 residues in the CDR3.

The chain carries TRBV11-2 and TRBJ2-2; D is possibly TRBD2 (6 bases). Per germline, CDR1 SGHAT and CDR2 FQNNGV. The CDR3 loop spans 14 amino acids. The ends were cut back, 0 bases at V and 9 bases at J, with 11 bases in the middle. This CDR3 is CASSLELASWELFF. CDR3 nucleotides: TGTGCCAGCAGCTTAGAACTAGCCTCCTGGGAGCTGTTTTTT.

V gene TRBV28 combines with J gene TRBJ2-1; 11 nucleotides agree with TRBD2. V shed 2 bases and J 0 bases; nucleotides not matched to a gene: 12. The CDR3 spans 20 residues. CDR1 is MDHEN, CDR2 SYDVKM, per germline. The CDR3 DNA reads as TGTGCCAGCAGTTTACTGACCTTTGGACTAGCGGGTCTCTCCTACAATGAGCAGTTCTTC. It yields the protein CASSLLTFGLAGLSYNEQFF.

This clonotype was recorded once. V gene TRBV4-1 combines with J gene TRBJ2-1; 8 nucleotides agree with TRBD2. This CDR3 is 15 amino acids long. Germline V gives CDR1 MGHRA, CDR2 YSYEKL. With 6 bases clipped from V and 0 bases from J, the junction kept 4 bases outside the gene matches. DNA for the CDR3: TGCGCCAGCAGTATACTAGCGGCCTCCTACAATGAGCAGTTCTTC. This sequence encodes CASSILAASYNEQFF.

Details on this clonotype: Germline and junction disagree at one end, which may indicate a read error. V usage is TRBV4-1 and J usage is TRBJ1-5; no clear D. From germline, CDR1 is MGHRA and CDR2 YSYEKL. The CDR3 is 17 amino acids. The CDR3 DNA reads TGTGCCAGCAGCCAAGACGAGAGTAAAGGTGGCAATCAGTCCCAGCATTTT. Amino acids: CASSQDESKGGNQSQHF.

As to this clonotype: A much more abundant neighbour one base away suggests this may be a read error. This chain joins TRBV29-1 and TRBJ2-1; no firm D call. Trimming left V 7 bases short and J 6 bases short, with 13 bases between. The CDR3 totals 12 residues. Germline CDR1 reads SQVTM; CDR2 reads ANQGSEA. CDR3 sequence reads: CSAGIQFNEQFF. For the CDR3, the DNA is TGCAGCGCTGGAATACAATTCAATGAGCAGTTCTTC.